A single sample is the source of the 22 T cell receptor beta chains below, sequenced in a study of CD8 T cells in ankylosing spondylitis. A single record per CDR3 protein comes from TCRdb applying MiXCR to the 5' RACE reads. In the table there are around 300,000 distinct CDR3 sequences, more than 20% of which are singletons. Sample: blood, either unsorted or a sorted T cell fraction (not recorded which). These receptors were obtained from a female donor with ankylosing spondylitis or in good health (not recorded which).

The chain links TRBV6-5 to TRBJ2-1; the match to TRBD2 covers 11 bases. Germline CDR1 MNHEY, CDR2 SVGAGI. V gave up 4 bases and J gave up 9 bases; unmatched junction bases: 17. The CDR3 length is 18 residues. CDR3 residues: CASSFLQGGASGRPEQFF. In nucleotides, the CDR3 is TGTGCCAGCAGTTTCTTACAGGGGGGGGCTAGCGGGAGGCCTGAGCAGTTCTTC.

This clonotype showed up many times. This chain joins TRBV7-8 and TRBJ2-6; a weak D match, TRBD1 (6 bases). Germline V gene lookup returns CDR1 SGHVS and CDR2 FQNEAQ. The CDR3 loop spans 15 amino acids. V was clipped by 3 bases and J by 4 bases, with 10 bases between them. The DNA for the CDR3 is TGTGCCAGCAGCTTGACAGGTTCCGGGGCCAACGTCCTGACTTTC. This sequence encodes CASSLTGSGANVLTF.

The sample holds many counts of this clonotype. The conserved closing phenylalanine or tryptophan is absent in this CDR3, likely reflecting a read error. Because the CDR3's place on the DNA is in doubt, the DNA is left out and the CDR3 is given as listed by TCRdb. The chain recombines TRBV21-1 with TRBJ1-1. TRBV21-1 is a pseudogene. Counting both end residues, the CDR3 totals 12 amino acids. This CDR3 is CASSKAQGPLRI.

This chain links TRBV29-1 with TRBJ2-3, with 7 nucleotides matching TRBD2. The J segment lost 4 bases and the V segment lost 0 bases, leaving 4 bases of the junction unmatched. CDR3 length equals 14 residues. CDR1 and CDR2 (germline): SQVTM, ANQGSEA. CDR3 residues: CSVEEGGRADTQYF. CDR3 nucleotide sequence: TGCAGCGTTGAAGAGGGGGGGAGGGCAGATACGCAGTATTTT.

In this sample, this clonotype turned up many times. CDR3 sequence reads: CSASGSGRGTDTQYF. In nucleotides, the CDR3 is TGCAGCGCCTCTGGAAGCGGGAGAGGCACAGATACGCAGTATTTT. This rearrangement joins TRBV29-1 to TRBJ2-3; TRBD2 matches at 8 bases. The CDR3 has 15 residues. V trimming: 7 bases; J trimming: 1 base; junction bases outside the gene matches: 10. Germline CDR1 and CDR2: SQVTM and ANQGSEA.

This clonotype was seen a handful of times. V gene TRBV24-1 combines with J gene TRBJ2-1, with D perhaps matching TRBD2 (5 bases). Trimming left V 3 bases short and J 8 bases short, with 13 bases between. This CDR3 region has 14 residues. Germline V gene data show CDR1 as KGHDR and CDR2 as SFDVKD. The CDR3 DNA is TGTGCCACCAGTGATCTAGCTTTCGGCGATGAGCAGTTCTTC. It translates to CATSDLAFGDEQFF.

V is TRBV7-2 and J is TRBJ2-1, with 8 positions matching TRBD1. Germline assignment: CDR1 SGHTA and CDR2 FQGNSA. The CDR3 loop spans 15 amino acids. V trimming: 3 bases; J trimming: 4 bases; junction bases outside the gene matches: 5. CDR3 nucleotide sequence: TGTGCCAGCAGCTTCACAGGGGGTACTTACAATGAGCAGTTCTTC. Translated: CASSFTGGTYNEQFF.

A few counts support this clonotype. CDR3 in DNA: TGTGCCAGCACCGAGGAGGCAGGGGAAAATCAGCCCCAGCATTTT. Translating it yields CASTEEAGENQPQHF. The gene calls are TRBV28 and TRBJ1-5; D is perhaps TRBD1 (6 bases). V was shortened by 7 bases and J by 4 bases, with 17 bases between the two germline ends. The CDR3 is made up of 15 amino acids. Germline V gene lookup returns CDR1 MDHEN and CDR2 SYDVKM.

This clonotype was seen ten or more times. The chain joins TRBV10-3 to TRBJ2-7; possible D gene TRBD2, 5 bases. From germline, CDR1 is ENHRY and CDR2 SYGVKD. The CDR3 has 13 amino acids. The V and J ends lost 8 bases and 7 bases respectively, with 18 bases between them. The CDR3: CAIRIEGLREQYF. The CDR3 coding sequence is TGTGCCATCCGCATTGAGGGATTAAGGGAGCAGTACTTC.

This clonotype has only a few counts. The chain joins TRBV18 to TRBJ1-2, with D possibly matching TRBD1 (5 bases). V gave up 5 bases and J gave up 0 bases, with 16 bases separating them. The CDR3 length is 16 residues. CDR1 is KGHSH and CDR2 is LQKENI in the germline V gene. The CDR3, as DNA: TGTGCCAGCTCAATGGGACGTCGAGGAACTAACTATGGCTACACCTTC. Encoded protein: CASSMGRRGTNYGYTF.

This clonotype was seen at least ten times. The gene calls are TRBV29-1 and TRBJ1-2; TRBD1 matches at 7 bases. The germline V gene encodes CDR1 SQVTM and CDR2 ANQGSEA. This CDR3 is 14 amino acids long. The J segment lost 1 base and the V segment lost 7 bases, leaving 9 bases of the junction unmatched. CDR3 region: CSAWAGQSNYGYTF. The CDR3 DNA reads TGCAGCGCCTGGGCGGGACAGAGTAACTATGGCTACACCTTC.

The CDR3 here is CATSVGTGGSGANVLTF. In nucleotides, the CDR3 is TGTGCCACCTCGGTGGGTACAGGGGGCTCTGGGGCCAACGTCCTGACTTTC. The chain has TRBV7-9 and TRBJ2-6; TRBD1 matches at 8 bases. Germline V gene lookup returns CDR1 SEHNR and CDR2 FQNEAQ (reference sequence). The CDR3 spans 17 residues. V lost 10 bases to trimming and J lost 0 bases; unmatched junction nucleotides: 11.

This clonotype was observed a handful of times. The chain employs TRBV20-1 and TRBJ2-2; D is undetermined. The CDR3 contains 14 residues. Looked up from germline, CDR1 is DFQATT and CDR2 is SNEGSKA (reference sequence). Deletions cut 4 bases from V and 3 bases from J, with 12 bases between. CDR3 amino acids: CSATSQLDTGELFF. The CDR3 DNA reads as TGCAGTGCTACATCCCAGCTCGACACCGGGGAGCTGTTTTTT.

The chain employs TRBV25-1 and TRBJ2-4; D is possibly TRBD2 (7 bases). Germline V gene data show CDR1 as MGHDK and CDR2 as SYGVNS. This CDR3 region has 12 residues. Trimming took off 4 bases at V and 10 bases at J, with 11 bases between the two ends. CDR3 residues: CASSGGGWIQYF. The DNA for the CDR3 is TGTGCCAGCAGTGGGGGGGGCTGGATTCAGTACTTC.

This clonotype was observed a single time. This sequence joins TRBV10-3 and TRBJ1-6; perhaps TRBD1 as D (6 bases). Trimming removed 10 bases at V and 1 base at J, with 8 bases between. CDR1 ENHRY and CDR2 SYGVKD come from the germline V gene. This CDR3 is built from 13 residues. The CDR3, as DNA: TGTGCCACCACAGGGTCCTATAATTCACCCCTCCACTTT. This sequence encodes CATTGSYNSPLHF.

The genes are TRBV29-1 and TRBJ2-3; D perhaps matches TRBD1 (5 bases). The CDR3 consists of 14 residues. Trimming shortened V by 4 bases and J by 5 bases, and 16 bases separated the two germline ends. Germline lookup yields CDR1 SQVTM and CDR2 ANQGSEA. CDR3 amino acids: CSVAQGKLGDTQYF. DNA of the CDR3: TGCAGCGTTGCGCAGGGAAAATTAGGAGATACGCAGTATTTT.

The chain combines TRBV24-1 with TRBJ2-1; 9 bases line up with TRBD2. CDR1 is KGHDR and CDR2 is SFDVKD in the germline V gene. The CDR3 is made up of 18 amino acids. The junction had 15 bases not matched to a gene; V was cut back by 4 bases and J by 6 bases. CDR3 nucleotide sequence: TGTGCCACCAGTGAAGCTGGAGGGCGACTAGCGGACTCCAATGAGCAGTTCTTC. This translates into CATSEAGGRLADSNEQFF.

This clonotype has more than one count but fewer than ten. The chain combines TRBV6-5 with TRBJ2-4; a possible D gene is TRBD1 (5 bases). V lost 0 bases to trimming and J lost 1 base, with 7 bases between them. CDR3 length: 15 residues. The germline CDR1 and CDR2 sequences are MNHEY and SVGAGI. The CDR3 sequence: CASSYSGVAKNIQYF. CDR3 bases: TGTGCCAGCAGTTACTCAGGGGTGGCCAAAAACATTCAGTACTTC.

This clonotype came up a few times. The CDR3 nucleotides are TGCAGTGCTAGAACCAAGGGACTGTACAATCAGCCCCAGCATTTT. As protein: CSARTKGLYNQPQHF. This chain links TRBV20-1 with TRBJ1-5, with a tentative D call TRBD1 (5 bases). This CDR3 contains 15 residues. The V and J ends lost 2 bases and 3 bases respectively, with 14 bases between them. The germline V gene has CDR1 DFQATT and CDR2 SNEGSKA (reference sequence).

This chain joins TRBV18 and TRBJ2-5; TRBD1 aligns across 9 bases. Germline V CDR1 and CDR2: KGHSH, LQKENI. The CDR3 has 17 amino acids. J was trimmed by 5 bases and V by 4 bases; bases with no gene match: 14. The chain's CDR3 is CASSRRRTGDNGETQYF. CDR3 DNA sequence: TGTGCCAGCTCACGTCGGAGGACAGGGGACAACGGGGAGACCCAGTACTTC.

The DNA of the CDR3 is TGTGCCAGTAGTATAACGGGTAATGAGCAGTTCTTC. It translates to CASSITGNEQFF. The V call is TRBV19, the J call TRBJ2-1; D unresolved. Trimming left V 2 bases short and J 7 bases short, with 6 bases between. CDR3 size: 12 residues. Per germline, CDR1 LNHDA and CDR2 SQIVND (reference sequence). Combining the CDR3 with reference TRBV19 and TRBJ2-1 gives the whole variable domain DGGITQSPKYLFRKEGQNVTLSCEQNLNHDAMYWYRQDPGQGLRLIYYSQIVNDFQKGDIAEGYSVSREKKESFPLTVTSAQKNPTAFYLCASSITGNEQFFGPGTRLTVL.

This chain links TRBV12-3 or TRBV12-4 with TRBJ1-5, with a tentative D call TRBD1 (5 bases). This CDR3 has 14 residues. Deletions cut 3 bases from V and 5 bases from J, with 11 bases between. CDR3 amino acids: CASSLGVGDQPQHF. DNA for the CDR3: TGTGCCAGCAGTTTGGGAGTGGGGGATCAGCCCCAGCATTTT.